Ten or more counts support the clone carrying this T cell receptor (beta chain). This sample is part of a study of T cells in Graves' hyperthyroidism and ophthalmopathy. RNA transcripts gave rise to amplified TCR beta CDR3 regions. TCR CDR3 regions were first amplified by RT-PCR with HTBI primers. In TCRdb, the multiplex PCR reads were re-called with MiXCR into one record per CDR3 protein. The data hold 500,000 to 600,000 distinct CDR3 sequences, with around 46% observed a single time. Per the germline V gene, CDR1 is MGHDK and CDR2 is SYGVNS. This CDR3 has 14 residues. V was clipped by 4 bases and J by 5 bases, with 15 bases between them.

The genes are TRBV25-1 and TRBJ2-7, with a weak D call TRBD1 (5 bases). The receptor comes from a woman under 30 with Graves' hyperthyroidism. Sequencing input: peripheral blood or thyroid tissue (not recorded which). CDR3 region: CASSGWQGNNEQYF. The CDR3 bases are TGTGCCAGCAGTGGATGGCAGGGAAACAACGAGCAGTACTTC.